Below, one T cell receptor beta chain is given with its context. What it binds is unknown. This sample is drawn from a study of naive and memory T cell subsets. V lost 0 bases, J lost 10 bases, and 9 bases stayed unmatched. This CDR3 is 16 amino acids long. Germline V gene sequence: CDR1 LGHNA, CDR2 YNFKEQ. After the first PCR, alpha and beta chain libraries were processed separately. CMV status came from CD4+ IFNgamma after overnight CMV lysate stimulation. Overall study results and limits: Diversity fell and Gini index rose from naive through CM, EM, EMRA. Naive and memory subsets had different power law exponents for TCR abundance.

An equimolar mix of two oligonucleotides served as the beta constant-region primer for TRBC1 and TRBC2. TCRdb re-called the UMI-ligation and nested PCR reads through MiXCR, storing one row per CDR3 protein. The data contain 75,000 to 85,000 distinct CDR3 sequences, about an eighth of them seen just once; the ten biggest clones take up about 0.93%. Sequencing was carried out using central memory CD4+ T cells from blood. This receptor was identified in a human donor in good health. The J gene is TRBJ2-1, the V gene TRBV4-2, with TRBD2 identical over 10 bases. In nucleotides, the CDR3 is TGTGCCAGCAGCCAAGAGGAAGCGGGAGGGCCCCGGGAGCAGTTCTTC. This codes for CASSQEEAGGPREQFF.